The 14 T cell receptor beta chains presented below share a single source sample, sequenced in a study of cytomegalovirus exposure and HLA in healthy donors. The study ran its PCR with 60 Vbeta and 13 Jbeta primers. Here immunoSEQ multiplex PCR was the method, and the copy in TCRdb shows in-frame clones only, minus some. This table has 200,000 or so clones, 76% appearing once. The sequencing sample was made of PBMCs. The source of these receptors is a man younger than 35 in good health and CMV-seronegative.

The chain employs TRBV19 and TRBJ2-7, with D unresolved. Germline-derived CDR1 and CDR2 are LNHDA and SQIVND (reference sequence). CDR3 size: 13 residues. The ends were cut back, 7 bases at V and 0 bases at J, with 10 bases in the middle. The CDR3 sequence: CASTGGPSYEQYF. CDR3 DNA: TGTGCCAGTACCGGCGGTCCCTCCTACGAGCAGTACTTC.

For the CDR3, the DNA is TGTGCCAGCAGTTCCCGCGGGAGCTCCTACGAGCAGTACTTC. It translates to CASSSRGSSYEQYF. This rearrangement joins TRBV5-4 to TRBJ2-7, with 7 nucleotides matching TRBD2. There are 14 residues in the CDR3. With 5 bases clipped from V and 0 bases from J, the junction kept 5 bases outside the gene matches. Germline CDR1 is SGHNT and CDR2 is YYREEE (reference sequence).

The rearrangement links TRBV6-5 to TRBJ1-3; D unclear. Between the trimmed V and J ends, which lost 0 bases and 6 bases, there was a span of 12 bases. Germline V lookup: CDR1 MNHEY, CDR2 SVGAGI. This CDR3 spans 15 amino acids. CDR3 coding DNA: TGTGCCAGCAGTTACTCGAACGACATCTCAAACACCATATATTTT. It is translated as CASSYSNDISNTIYF.

The chain joins TRBV18 to TRBJ1-2; D ambiguous. Germline V gives CDR1 KGHSH, CDR2 LQKENI. Trimming took off 2 bases at V and 2 bases at J, with 9 bases between the two ends. The CDR3 contains 14 residues. The CDR3 coding sequence is TGTGCCAGCTCACCAGGCGAGGTGAACTATGGCTACACCTTC. Translating it yields CASSPGEVNYGYTF.

This sequence joins TRBV7-2 and TRBJ2-3; the match to TRBD2 covers 7 bases. The CDR3 runs to 17 residues. Trimming at V came to 1 base and at J to 4 bases, leaving 11 bases not matched to a gene. Germline V gene sequence: CDR1 SGHTA, CDR2 FQGNSA. As DNA, the CDR3 is TGTGCCAGCAGCTTAGGGTGGACGGCGGGAGTTTCAGATACGCAGTATTTT. Amino acid sequence: CASSLGWTAGVSDTQYF.

This chain joins TRBV28 and TRBJ1-5; D ambiguous. The CDR3 loop spans 14 amino acids. In germline, CDR1 is MDHEN, CDR2 SYDVKM. V was pared by 2 bases and J by 0 bases, with 5 bases between. CDR3 in amino acids: CASSLTGSNQPQHF. CDR3 sequence (DNA): TGTGCCAGCAGTTTAACGGGTAGCAATCAGCCCCAGCATTTT.

This clone occurred a few times. The rearrangement links TRBV18 to TRBJ1-2, with D possibly being TRBD1 (6 bases). The V gene's germline CDR1 is KGHSH and CDR2 LQKENI. V shed 0 bases and J shed 7 bases, with 15 bases lying between them. The CDR3 is 15 residues long. CDR3 sequence reads: CASSPPTGGLSGYTF. CDR3 nucleotides: TGTGCCAGCTCACCACCAACCGGGGGGCTGAGTGGCTACACCTTC.

The chain combines TRBV7-8 with TRBJ1-4; 8 bases are shared with TRBD1. The CDR3 consists of 14 residues. V dropped 0 bases and J dropped 8; count of bases not matched to a gene: 2. Germline CDR1 SGHVS, CDR2 FQNEAQ. The CDR3 spells CASSLARGREKLFF. In DNA, the CDR3 is TGTGCCAGCAGCTTAGCCAGGGGGCGGGAAAAACTGTTTTTT. Variable domain in full (rest from reference TRBV7-8 and TRBJ1-4): GAGVSQSPRYKVAKRGQDVALRCDPISGHVSLFWYQQALGQGPEFLTYFQNEAQLDKSGLPSDRFFAERPEGSVSTLKIQRTQQEDSAVYLCASSLARGREKLFFGSGTQLSVL.

CDR3 residues: CASTAGGYGYGYTF. The CDR3 coding sequence is TGTGCCAGCACCGCAGGGGGGTACGGCTATGGCTACACCTTC. This chain connects TRBV27 to TRBJ1-2, with 7 bases identical to TRBD1. Per germline, CDR1 MNHEY and CDR2 SMNVEV (reference sequence). CDR3 length equals 14 residues. After removal of 7 bases from V and 4 bases from J, the junction contained 9 bases not matched to a gene.

This clone appeared a few times. The chain has TRBV7-9 and TRBJ1-2, with D possibly being TRBD1 (5 bases). The CDR3 is 14 amino acids. Germline loops: CDR1 SEHNR, CDR2 FQNEAQ (reference sequence). V was shortened by 5 bases and J by 0 bases, with 10 bases between the two germline ends. The CDR3 sequence: CASSPTEANYGYTF. The CDR3 DNA reads as TGTGCCAGCAGCCCGACAGAAGCTAACTATGGCTACACCTTC.

The chain has TRBV2 and TRBJ2-1, with 14 bases lining up with TRBD2. The V gene's germline CDR1 is SNHLY and CDR2 FYNNEI. Trimming took 8 bases from V and 0 from J; bases not matched to a gene: 15. This CDR3 contains 20 residues. The CDR3 DNA reads as TGTGCCAGCTACACCATAGGGACTAGCGGGAGTAGATACTCCTACAATGAGCAGTTCTTC. It codes for CASYTIGTSGSRYSYNEQFF.

This chain connects TRBV2 to TRBJ2-3, with a weak D call TRBD1 (5 bases). This CDR3 comprises 12 residues. Germline assignment: CDR1 SNHLY and CDR2 FYNNEI. The V end lost 5 bases, the J end lost 4 bases, and 7 bases lay between the germline ends. DNA for the CDR3: TGTGCCAGCAGTTGGGGCTCAGATACGCAGTATTTT. Translating it yields CASSWGSDTQYF.

The V gene is TRBV4-2, the J gene TRBJ2-7, with 13 bases identical to TRBD2. Germline V gene data show CDR1 as LGHNA and CDR2 as YNFKEQ. V trimming: 4 bases; J trimming: 5 bases; junction bases outside the gene matches: 8. The CDR3 runs to 16 residues. The CDR3, as DNA: TGTGCCAGCAGCCCTACTAGCGGGAGGGCCTTGAACGAGCAGTACTTC. It is translated as CASSPTSGRALNEQYF.

The V call is TRBV28, the J call TRBJ1-1; no firm D call. Germline lookup yields CDR1 MDHEN and CDR2 SYDVKM. The V gene lost 2 bases and the J gene lost 10 bases, with 8 bases spanning the gap. CDR3 size: 11 residues. CDR3 sequence: CASSLGQRAFF. CDR3 DNA sequence: TGTGCCAGCAGTTTAGGGCAGAGAGCTTTCTTT.